This is a list of T cell receptor beta chains from one sample in a study of T cells in Graves' hyperthyroidism and ophthalmopathy. TCRdb analysed the multiplex PCR reads with MiXCR anew, one entry per CDR3 protein. Of about 640,000 distinct CDR3 sequences listed, roughly 20% are singletons. Sequencing was performed on blood. The receptors were gathered from a man aged 25 to 40 with Graves' ophthalmopathy. CDR3s include the opening cysteine and the closing phenylalanine or tryptophan. The order of the fields is J gene, D gene, clone size, V gene, CDR3 protein, CDR3 DNA. A D gene is named only where the DNA matches it firmly. Only some rows state a clone size, as once, few, many or a class for expanded clones.

>TRBJ2-2|NA|NA|TRBV10-3
CASRGGYTGELFF
TGTGCCAGCAGGGGGGGGTACACCGGGGAGCTGTTTTTT
>TRBJ2-7|NA|few|TRBV11-2
CASSLDWPAYYEQYF
TGTGCCAGCAGCTTAGATTGGCCGGCATACTACGAGCAGTACTTC
>TRBJ2-3|TRBD2|many|TRBV7-9
CASSLALAGATDTQYF
TGTGCCAGCAGCTTAGCCCTAGCGGGAGCGACAGATACGCAGTATTTT
>TRBJ2-7|NA|few|TRBV20-1
CSARTESSYEQYF
TGCAGTGCAAGGACCGAGAGCTCCTACGAGCAGTACTTC
>TRBJ2-4|NA|NA|TRBV5-1
CASSLGSGKNIQYF
TGCGCCAGCAGCTTAGGTTCGGGCAAAAACATTCAGTACTTC
>TRBJ2-7|NA|NA|TRBV7-2
CASSLVAGNPKEQYF
TGTGCCAGCAGCTTAGTGGCAGGGAATCCCAAGGAGCAGTACTTC
>TRBJ2-1|NA|NA|TRBV5-5
CASSSEAPAADREQFF
TGTGCCAGCAGCTCGGAGGCCCCAGCCGCCGATAGGGAGCAGTTCTTC
>TRBJ2-1|TRBD2|NA|TRBV27
CASSLREGRNLEQFF
TGTGCCAGCAGTTTACGGGAGGGCCGAAACCTTGAGCAGTTCTTC
>TRBJ2-3|NA|few|TRBV3-1
CASSLQRVFTDTQYF
TGTGCCAGCAGCCTCCAGCGGGTATTCACAGATACGCAGTATTTT
>TRBJ2-3|NA|NA|TRBV7-9
CASSPQGGGTDTQYF
TGTGCCAGCAGCCCTCAGGGGGGAGGCACAGATACGCAGTATTTT
>TRBJ1-5|NA|NA|TRBV27
CASSSENFRGDQPQHF
TGTGCCAGCAGTTCTGAAAACTTTAGGGGGGATCAGCCCCAGCATTTT
>TRBJ2-4|TRBD2|NA|TRBV20-1
CSARRGGEGIQYF
TGCAGTGCTCGCCGGGGGGGCGAGGGCATTCAGTACTTC
>TRBJ2-7|NA|few|TRBV10-2
CASRDLPYEQYF
TGCGCCAGCAGAGACCTTCCCTACGAGCAGTACTTC
>TRBJ2-5|TRBD2|NA|TRBV28
CASSLGGLAGPEAQYF
TGTGCCAGCAGTTTGGGGGGACTAGCGGGACCGGAGGCCCAGTACTTC
>TRBJ2-1|NA|NA|TRBV2
CASNEGSYNEQFF
TGTGCCAGCAATGAGGGGTCCTACAATGAGCAGTTCTTC
>TRBJ1-5|NA|NA|TRBV10-2
CASSDQGQYSKGPQHF
TGCGCCAGCAGTGATCAAGGACAGTATAGCAAGGGGCCCCAGCATTTT
>TRBJ2-1|NA|many|TRBV28
CASSLGGASEQFF
TGTGCCAGCAGTTTAGGAGGCGCAAGTGAGCAGTTCTTC
>TRBJ2-1|TRBD2|NA|TRBV24-1
CATSESGRYHNEQFF
TGTGCCACCAGTGAAAGCGGGAGGTACCACAATGAGCAGTTCTTC
>TRBJ1-6|TRBD1|NA|TRBV20-1
CSADPGQANSPLHF
TGCAGTGCTGACCCGGGACAGGCTAATTCACCCCTCCACTTT
>TRBJ2-1|TRBD2|NA|TRBV5-4
CASSFEREGRYEQFF
TGTGCCAGCAGCTTCGAGCGGGAGGGCCGCTATGAGCAGTTCTTC
>TRBJ2-7|TRBD2|many|TRBV12-3/TRBV12-4
CASSDRTSGRYEQYF
TGTGCCAGCAGTGACAGGACTAGCGGGAGATACGAGCAGTACTTC
>TRBJ2-5|NA|NA|TRBV5-1
CASSSTAGQETQYF
TGCGCCAGCAGCTCGACGGCTGGGCAAGAGACCCAGTACTTC
>TRBJ1-2|TRBD1|few|TRBV12-3/TRBV12-4
CASSRGTDFNYGYTF
TGTGCCAGCAGCCGCGGGACAGACTTTAACTATGGCTACACCTTC
>TRBJ1-3|NA|NA|TRBV5-1
CASSLGPTGNTIYF
TGCGCCAGCAGCTTGGGCCCCACAGGCAACACCATATATTTT
>TRBJ2-1|NA|many|TRBV7-8
CASSFQDRYNEQFF
TGTGCCAGCAGCTTCCAGGATCGTTACAATGAGCAGTTCTTC
>TRBJ2-6|TRBD1|NA|TRBV27
CASNKRPGTGKPGANVLTF
TGTGCCAGCAATAAACGGCCCGGGACAGGAAAACCTGGGGCCAACGTCCTGACTTTC
>TRBJ1-3|NA|few|TRBV20-1
CSATETGISGNTIYF
TGCAGTGCTACCGAGACGGGAATCTCTGGAAACACCATATATTTT
>TRBJ2-5|NA|many|TRBV11-2
CASSVPGTETQYF
TGTGCCAGCAGTGTACCCGGGACGGAGACCCAGTACTTC
>TRBJ2-7|NA|many|TRBV12-3/TRBV12-4
CASSSPGTGGYEQYF
TGTGCCAGCAGTTCCCCTGGGACTGGGGGCTACGAGCAGTACTTC
>TRBJ1-5|NA|few|TRBV28
CASSLFTGGGQPQHF
TGTGCCAGCAGTTTATTCACAGGAGGCGGTCAGCCCCAGCATTTT
>TRBJ2-2|NA|few|TRBV12-3/TRBV12-4
CASSPAAGELFF
TGTGCCAGCAGCCCAGCGGCCGGGGAGCTGTTTTTT
>TRBJ1-1|TRBD1|NA|TRBV10-2
CASSELGQVMNTEAFF
TGCGCCAGCAGTGAGTTGGGACAGGTAATGAACACTGAAGCTTTCTTT
>TRBJ1-5|NA|few|TRBV20-1
CSARAFSPNQPQHF
TGCAGTGCTAGAGCCTTCTCCCCCAATCAGCCCCAGCATTTT
>TRBJ2-1|NA|many|TRBV5-1
CASRQGRGYNEQFF
TGCGCCAGCAGACAGGGGAGGGGCTACAATGAGCAGTTCTTC
>TRBJ2-1|TRBD2|few|TRBV12-3/TRBV12-4
CASSSSGISYNEQFF
TGTGCCAGCAGTTCTAGCGGGATTTCATACAATGAGCAGTTCTTC
>TRBJ1-1|NA|many|TRBV28
CASSPNQGPTEAFF
TGTGCCAGCAGTCCCAACCAGGGCCCCACTGAAGCTTTCTTT